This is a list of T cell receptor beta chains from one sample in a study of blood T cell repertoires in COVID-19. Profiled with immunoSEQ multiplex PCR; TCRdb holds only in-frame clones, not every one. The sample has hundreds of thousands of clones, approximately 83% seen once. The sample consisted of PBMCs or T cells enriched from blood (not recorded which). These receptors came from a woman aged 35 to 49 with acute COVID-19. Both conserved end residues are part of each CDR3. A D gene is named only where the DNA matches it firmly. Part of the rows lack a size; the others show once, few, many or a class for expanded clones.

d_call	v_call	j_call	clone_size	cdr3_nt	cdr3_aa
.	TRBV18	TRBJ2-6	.	TGTGCCAGCTCACCCTCGGGGGGGGCCAACGTCCTGACTTTC	CASSPSGGANVLTF
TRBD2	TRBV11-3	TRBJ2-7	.	TGTGCCAGCAGCTTGGCCCGTGGGAGGGCCTCCGACGAGCAGTACTTC	CASSLARGRASDEQYF
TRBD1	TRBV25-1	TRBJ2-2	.	TGTGCCAGCAGGGACAGGGAAGAGAGGGACACCGGGGAGCTGTTTTTT	CASRDREERDTGELFF
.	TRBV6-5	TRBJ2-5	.	TGTGCCAGCAGTTACTCTGCAGGGGGGTCGGAGACCCAGTACTTC	CASSYSAGGSETQYF
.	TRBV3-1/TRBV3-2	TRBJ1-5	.	TGTGCCAGCAGCCAAGACGCAGCGGGGAATCAGCCCCAGCATTTT	CASSQDAAGNQPQHF
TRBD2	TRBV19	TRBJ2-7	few	TGTGCCAGTAGCGGGGGAGCGGGAGGTCGGGACGAGCAGTACTTC	CASSGGAGGRDEQYF
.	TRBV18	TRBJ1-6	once	TGTGCCAGCTCAGGAGGGATTGGGGTCGGTTCACCCCTCCACTTT	CASSGGIGVGSPLHF
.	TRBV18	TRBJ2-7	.	TGTGCCAGCTCACCCCAGGGTCAGGGAACCTACGAGCAGTACTTC	CASSPQGQGTYEQYF
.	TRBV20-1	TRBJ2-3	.	TGCAGTGCTAGTACCGGACTCCAGTCCGATACGCAGTATTTT	CSASTGLQSDTQYF
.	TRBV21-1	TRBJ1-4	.	TGTGCCAGCAGCAAGAATGGGACTACAACTAATGAAAAACTGTTTTTT	CASSKNGTTTNEKLFF
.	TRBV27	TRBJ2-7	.	TGTGCCAGCTATTGTCGGCCCCTCCCTCAAGGGGACGAGCAGTACTTC	CASYCRPLPQGDEQYF
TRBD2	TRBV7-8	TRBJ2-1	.	TGTGCCAGCAGCTCTCGCCCCGGGACTAGCGGGAATGAGCAGTTCTTC	CASSSRPGTSGNEQFF
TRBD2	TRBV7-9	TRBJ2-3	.	TGTGCCAGCAGCTTAGCGTCCGGGGGGATCACAGATACGCAGTATTTT	CASSLASGGITDTQYF
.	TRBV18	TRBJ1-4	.	TGTGCCAGCTCACCCGGAGGGGCTACTAATGAAAAACTGTTTTTT	CASSPGGATNEKLFF
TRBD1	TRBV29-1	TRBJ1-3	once	TGCAGCGTGGGGACAGGGGAAGGAAACACCATATATTTT	CSVGTGEGNTIYF
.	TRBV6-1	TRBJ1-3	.	TGTGCCAGCAGTGATATCATACACTCTGGAAACACCATATATTTT	CASSDIIHSGNTIYF
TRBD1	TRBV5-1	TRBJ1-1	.	TGCGCCAGCAGCTATACAGGGGACCCTGAAGCTTTCTTT	CASSYTGDPEAFF
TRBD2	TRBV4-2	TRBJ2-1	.	TGTGCCAGCAGCCAAGCCGCTTGGGGAGCGGGAAGAGGCATCAATGAGCAGTTCTTC	CASSQAAWGAGRGINEQFF
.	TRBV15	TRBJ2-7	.	TGTGCCACCAGCGCGGAGCGGTCCTCCTACGAGCAGTACTTC	CATSAERSSYEQYF
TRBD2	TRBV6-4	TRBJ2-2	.	TGTGCCAGCAAAGTAGCGGGAGACGTCGGGGAGCTGTTTTTT	CASKVAGDVGELFF
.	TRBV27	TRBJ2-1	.	TGTGCCAGCAGTTTCGTGAGGGGGTACAATGAGCAGTTCTTC	CASSFVRGYNEQFF
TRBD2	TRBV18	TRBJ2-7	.	TGTGCCAGCTCACCCGGGACTAGCGGGAGACCGTCGGGCTACGAGCAGTACTTC	CASSPGTSGRPSGYEQYF
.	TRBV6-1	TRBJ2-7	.	TGTGCCAGCAGTGAAATCGACAGAAGCGAGCAGTACTTC	CASSEIDRSEQYF
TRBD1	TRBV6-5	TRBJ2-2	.	TGTGCCAGCACCAGGACAGGGGCGGGAACCGGGGAGCTGTTTTTT	CASTRTGAGTGELFF
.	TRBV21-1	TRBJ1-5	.	TGTGCCAGCTTCATTCCAGGGGGTCAGCCCCAGCATTTT	CASFIPGGQPQHF
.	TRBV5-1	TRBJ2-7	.	TGCGCCAGCAGCCTCGGGAGTAGCTCCTACGAGCAGTACTTC	CASSLGSSSYEQYF
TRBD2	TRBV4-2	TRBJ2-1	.	TGTGCCAGCAGCCAAGCTACTAGCGAATTGGGCAATGAGCAGTTCTTC	CASSQATSELGNEQFF
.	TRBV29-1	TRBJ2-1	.	TGCAGCGCTGGAGAAAGAGAGAATGAGCAGTTCTTC	CSAGERENEQFF
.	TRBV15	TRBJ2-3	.	TGTGCCACTAGTTTAGGGGGGGCTACAGATACGCAGTATTTT	CATSLGGATDTQYF
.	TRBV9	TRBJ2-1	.	TGTGCCAGCACCCCTTCGACAGGTCGTACCTACAATGAGCAGTTCTTC	CASTPSTGRTYNEQFF
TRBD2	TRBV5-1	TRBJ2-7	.	TGCGCCAGCAGCTCAACTAGCGGGAGGGCAGCCGAGCAGTACTTC	CASSSTSGRAAEQYF
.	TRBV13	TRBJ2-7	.	TGTGCCAGCAGCTTATGGACAAAGAAACCCTACGAGCAGTACTTC	CASSLWTKKPYEQYF
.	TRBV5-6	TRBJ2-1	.	TGTGCCAGCAGCTTGCCCCTCTCCGGGGAGCAGTTCTTC	CASSLPLSGEQFF
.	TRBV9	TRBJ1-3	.	TGTGCCAGCAGCGTAGGGGTCGGCAGACATGGAAACACCATATATTTT	CASSVGVGRHGNTIYF
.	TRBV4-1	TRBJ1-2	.	TGCGCCAGCAGCCAAGGTCTAGGCGGGGAAGGCTATGGCTACACCTTC	CASSQGLGGEGYGYTF
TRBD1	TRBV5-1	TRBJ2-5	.	TGCGCCAGCAGCCCGGGTCCCAGGGGGCGAGAGACCCAGTACTTC	CASSPGPRGRETQYF
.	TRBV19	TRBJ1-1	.	TGTGCCAGCTACAACAGGGTAGTAGGAGCTTTCTTT	CASYNRVVGAFF
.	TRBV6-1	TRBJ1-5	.	TGTGCCAGCAGTGATTTTAGCTGGAGGGAATCTCAGCCCCAGCATTTT	CASSDFSWRESQPQHF
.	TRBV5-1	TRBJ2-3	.	TGCGCCAGCAGTGGTCTAGCGAGGGCAGATACGCAGTATTTT	CASSGLARADTQYF
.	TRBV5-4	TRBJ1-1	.	TGTGCCAGCAGCTCCGTGGGGGGGGCAGAGGCTTTCTTT	CASSSVGGAEAFF
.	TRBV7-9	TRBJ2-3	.	TGTGCCAGCAGCAAAAACTTAGCGGTTAGCACAGATACGCAGTATTTT	CASSKNLAVSTDTQYF
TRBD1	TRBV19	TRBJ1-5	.	TGTGCCAGTAGTATAGGACAGGGGGTTCAGCCCCAGCATTTT	CASSIGQGVQPQHF
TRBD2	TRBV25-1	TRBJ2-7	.	TGTGCCAGCGGGGGGGACCGGGAGCGCCTCTACGAGCAGTACTTC	CASGGDRERLYEQYF
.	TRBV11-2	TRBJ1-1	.	TGTGCCAGCAGCTGGAACAGGGATTTGGACACTGAAGCTTTCTTT	CASSWNRDLDTEAFF
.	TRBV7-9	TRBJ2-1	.	TGTGCCAGCAGCTCGGGGGGGACAGGGAAGCGTGAGCAGTTCTTC	CASSSGGTGKREQFF
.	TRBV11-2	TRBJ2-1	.	TGTGCCAGCAGCTGGGACATAAGGGGCAATGAGCAGTTCTTC	CASSWDIRGNEQFF
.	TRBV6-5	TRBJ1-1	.	TGTGCCAGCAGTTACTCGACCGGGGTGAACACTGAAGCTTTCTTT	CASSYSTGVNTEAFF
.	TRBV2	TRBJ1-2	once	TGTGCCAGCAGGATGAACAGGGCTGGCTATGGCTACACCTTC	CASRMNRAGYGYTF